Presented here are 22 T cell receptor beta chains from one specimen sequenced in a study of T cell repertoires in cytomegalovirus infection. TCRdb recomputed calls from the reads with MiXCR, one row per CDR3 protein. The repertoire has about 180,000 distinct CDR3 sequences, around an eighth of them found once; the top ten carry 20% to 30%. The sequenced sample consisted of PBMCs. The source of these receptors is a human donor in good health (CMV status not recorded). Some clones in this sample may be carry-over from other donors' samples.

This clonotype was found many times. The V call is TRBV7-2, the J call TRBJ1-6; D is uncertain. V gave up 3 bases and J gave up 6 bases, with 9 bases separating them. The germline gives CDR1 SGHTA, CDR2 FQGNSA. This CDR3 is built from 14 residues. CDR3 protein: CASSLGRINSPLHF. CDR3 bases: TGTGCCAGCAGCTTGGGGAGGATTAATTCACCCCTCCACTTT.

The gene calls are TRBV4-2 and TRBJ1-6, with D possibly being TRBD1 (6 bases). The germline CDR1 and CDR2 sequences are LGHNA and YNFKEQ. This CDR3 is 18 amino acids long. The germline V and J ends were trimmed by 0 bases and 5 bases, with 17 bases remaining between them. The CDR3 loop is CASSQEDAGALNNSPLHF. CDR3 bases: TGTGCCAGCAGCCAAGAGGATGCGGGGGCTTTAAATAATTCACCCCTCCACTTT.

This clonotype appeared a few times. This rearrangement joins TRBV10-3 to TRBJ2-3; TRBD2 aligns across 8 bases. The germline V gene encodes CDR1 ENHRY and CDR2 SYGVKD. This CDR3 comprises 16 residues. J lost 0 bases, V lost 11 bases, and 13 bases had no gene match. CDR3 in DNA: TGTGCCGCTTCCTCCGGGGGGGCCTCGAGCACAGATACGCAGTATTTT. Translating gives CAASSGGASSTDTQYF.

The rearrangement links TRBV15 to TRBJ1-4, with unresolved D. The CDR3 consists of 14 residues. Trimming left V 4 bases short and J 8 bases short, with 14 bases between. Germline V lookup: CDR1 LNHNV, CDR2 YYDKDF (reference sequence). The CDR3 nucleotides read TGTGCCACCAGCAAACGGGGTCCGTCGGAAAAACTGTTTTTT. It is translated as CATSKRGPSEKLFF.

V is TRBV7-9 and J is TRBJ2-3; D may be TRBD1 (6 bases). The germline V gene has CDR1 SEHNR and CDR2 FQNEAQ (reference sequence). The CDR3 is 10 amino acids. Trimming removed 8 bases from V and 10 bases from J, with 10 bases in between. In DNA, the CDR3 is TGTGCCAGCGGACAGACTCCGCAGTATTTT. Residues: CASGQTPQYF.

This chain connects TRBV29-1 to TRBJ2-3; 12 bases line up with TRBD1. Per germline, CDR1 SQVTM and CDR2 ANQGSEA. The CDR3 has 15 residues. The V segment lost 8 bases and the J segment 3 bases; nucleotides outside the gene matches: 9. This CDR3 reads CSTVPGQGATDTQYF. The CDR3 DNA reads TGCAGCACCGTCCCGGGACAGGGGGCTACAGATACGCAGTATTTT.

V gene TRBV7-9 combines with J gene TRBJ1-1; 8 bases agree with TRBD1. J was trimmed by 4 bases and V by 0 bases; bases with no gene match: 4. Germline lookup yields CDR1 SEHNR and CDR2 FQNEAQ (reference sequence). This CDR3 is 15 amino acids long. In DNA, the CDR3 is TGTGCCAGCAGCTTAGCCGGTCAGGGGGCCACTGAAGCTTTCTTT. Its translation: CASSLAGQGATEAFF.

This clonotype was picked up many times. The genes are TRBV10-1 and TRBJ1-4; 8 bases agree with TRBD1. The CDR3 runs 15 residues. Germline assignment: CDR1 WNHNN and CDR2 SYGVQD (reference sequence). V lost 0 bases and J lost 8; bases outside the gene matches: 5. In DNA form, the CDR3 reads TGCGCCAGCAGTGAGTCGGACAGGGTCGAAGAAAAACTGTTTTTT. This codes for CASSESDRVEEKLFF.

Ten or more counts support this clonotype. The chain links TRBV5-4 to TRBJ2-7; 10 positions agree with TRBD1. In germline, CDR1 is SGHNT, CDR2 YYREEE (reference sequence). The CDR3 has 15 amino acids. V was pared by 5 bases and J by 6 bases, with 11 bases of the junction left unmatched. CDR3 nucleotides: TGTGCCAGCAGACCGGGACAGGGGAGGATAGGCGAGCAGTACTTC. As protein: CASRPGQGRIGEQYF. The full variable domain, completed using reference TRBV5-4 and TRBJ2-7, is ETGVTQSPTHLIKTRGQQVTLRCSSQSGHNTVSWYQQALGQGPQFIFQYYREEENGRGNFPPRFSGLQFPNYSSELNVNALELDDSALYLCASRPGQGRIGEQYFGPGTRLTVT.

V usage is TRBV5-1 and J usage is TRBJ2-2; D possibly corresponds to TRBD1 (5 bases). This CDR3 has 15 residues. Trimming left V 4 bases short and J 2 bases short, with 12 bases between. CDR1 and CDR2 from the germline V gene are SGHRS and YFSETQ. CDR3 coding DNA: TGCGCCAGCAGCGAGTGGCAGGGCAACACCGGGGAGCTGTTTTTT. Translated: CASSEWQGNTGELFF.

This clonotype was picked up many times. This rearrangement joins TRBV28 to TRBJ1-2, with 9 nucleotides matching TRBD1. CDR3 size: 16 residues. Looked up from germline, CDR1 is MDHEN and CDR2 is SYDVKM. The V and J ends lost 6 bases and 4 bases, in that order; junction bases with no gene match: 12. The CDR3 here is CASRGQGIHGSYGYTF. CDR3 DNA: TGTGCCAGCAGAGGACAGGGGATTCACGGATCCTATGGCTACACCTTC.

This clonotype was recorded a few times. The gene calls are TRBV15 and TRBJ2-1; 8 nucleotides align to TRBD2. The CDR3 runs to 18 residues. Germline CDR1 and CDR2: LNHNV and YYDKDF (reference sequence). Trimming cost V 1 base and J 5 bases; bases outside gene matches: 13. CDR3 protein: CATSRGPWGAGVDNEQFF. CDR3 in DNA: TGTGCCACCAGCAGAGGCCCCTGGGGAGCGGGAGTGGACAATGAGCAGTTCTTC.

This clonotype has at least ten counts. The chain is built from TRBV19 and TRBJ2-1; 11 nucleotides align to TRBD2. Germline trimming cut 5 bases from V and 9 bases from J; bases unmatched to any gene: 12. This CDR3 is 16 amino acids long. Per germline, CDR1 LNHDA and CDR2 SQIVND (reference sequence). This CDR3 reads CASSFLSGRARGEQFF. The CDR3 DNA reads as TGTGCCAGTAGTTTCCTTAGCGGGAGGGCCAGAGGTGAGCAGTTCTTC.

This sequence joins TRBV7-9 and TRBJ1-5, with D unresolved. The CDR3 runs to 13 residues. Trimming shortened V by 1 base and J by 7 bases, and 8 bases separated the two germline ends. Germline values: CDR1 SEHNR, CDR2 FQNEAQ (reference sequence). This CDR3 reads CASSLGRGQPQHF. The CDR3, as DNA: TGTGCCAGCAGCTTAGGCCGGGGACAGCCCCAGCATTTT.

Only a few counts were recorded for this clonotype. The CDR3 DNA sequence: TGTGCCAGCAGTTACTCAGGGTACGGGATGACTGAAGCTTTCTTT. Translation gives CASSYSGYGMTEAFF. The chain couples TRBV6-5 to TRBJ1-1, with D unresolved. The CDR3 contains 15 residues. Germline-derived CDR1 and CDR2 are MNHEY and SVGAGI. Between the trimmed V and J ends, which lost 0 bases and 5 bases, there was a span of 13 bases.

This clonotype was observed many times. The chain employs TRBV7-9 and TRBJ1-5; 9 bases are shared with TRBD1. Germline assignment: CDR1 SEHNR and CDR2 FQNEAQ (reference sequence). The CDR3 runs 15 residues. Trimming at V came to 1 base and at J to 7 bases, leaving 5 bases not matched to a gene. For the CDR3, the DNA is TGTGCCAGCAGCTTAGGGGGGACAGGGCGACAGCCCCAGCATTTT. This codes for CASSLGGTGRQPQHF. Combining the CDR3 with reference TRBV7-9 and TRBJ1-5 gives the whole variable domain DTGVSQNPRHKITKRGQNVTFRCDPISEHNRLYWYRQTLGQGPEFLTYFQNEAQLEKSRLLSDRFSAERPKGSFSTLEIQRTEQGDSAMYLCASSLGGTGRQPQHFGDGTRLSIL.

This chain links TRBV4-3 with TRBJ2-3; no firm D call. Trimming cost V 0 bases and J 0 bases, with 4 bases left between them. From germline, CDR1 is LGHNA and CDR2 YSLEER. The CDR3 has 14 residues. CDR3 residues: CASSQEVSTDTQYF. DNA for the CDR3: TGCGCCAGCAGCCAAGAAGTCAGCACAGATACGCAGTATTTT.

This clonotype was seen ten or more times. The V call is TRBV28, the J call TRBJ1-1; D possibly corresponds to TRBD1 (5 bases). The CDR3 is 17 amino acids. V lost 6 bases and J 4 bases, leaving 24 bases between the germline ends. CDR1 is MDHEN and CDR2 is SYDVKM in the germline V gene. The chain's CDR3 is CASSTLTQGALGTEAFF. The CDR3 DNA reads as TGTGCCAGCAGCACATTAACCCAGGGTGCTTTGGGCACTGAAGCTTTCTTT.

This clonotype was seen only once. Possible read error: a much larger clone is one base away. Given the absence of the conserved phenylalanine or tryptophan at the CDR3 end, a read error is likely. The chain joins TRBV6-1 to TRBJ1-1; D remains unclear. V lost 6 bases and J lost 5, with 10 bases in between. This CDR3 has 12 amino acids. Germline lookup yields CDR1 MNHNS and CDR2 SASEGT. The CDR3 nucleotides are TGTGCCAGCAGCTTTATATTAACTGAAGCTTTCTTA. Translating it yields CASSFILTEAFL.

At least ten counts were recorded for this clonotype. The genes are TRBV12-3 or TRBV12-4 and TRBJ2-5, with D hard to call. Trimming removed 2 bases from V and 1 base from J, with 8 bases in between. CDR3 length equals 14 residues. This chain's CDR3 is CASSLRHTQETQYF. In nucleotides, the CDR3 is TGTGCCAGCAGTTTAAGACACACCCAAGAGACCCAGTACTTC.

At least ten counts were recorded for this clonotype. The rearrangement uses TRBV7-2 and TRBJ2-2; D call uncertain. CDR1 is SGHTA, CDR2 FQGNSA, per germline. The CDR3 has 12 amino acids. Trimming left V 6 bases short and J 2 bases short, with 4 bases between. Here the CDR3 reads CASSFNTGELFF. Here the CDR3 DNA reads TGTGCCAGCAGTTTTAACACCGGGGAGCTGTTTTTT.

The CDR3 DNA reads as TGTGCCAGCTCACGGCTCGGGGTGAATGAAAAACTGTTTTTT. Encoded protein: CASSRLGVNEKLFF. This rearrangement joins TRBV18 to TRBJ1-4; no reliable D call. This CDR3 contains 14 residues. Germline CDR1 reads KGHSH; CDR2 reads LQKENI. V was trimmed by 4 bases and J by 5 bases, leaving 11 bases between them.